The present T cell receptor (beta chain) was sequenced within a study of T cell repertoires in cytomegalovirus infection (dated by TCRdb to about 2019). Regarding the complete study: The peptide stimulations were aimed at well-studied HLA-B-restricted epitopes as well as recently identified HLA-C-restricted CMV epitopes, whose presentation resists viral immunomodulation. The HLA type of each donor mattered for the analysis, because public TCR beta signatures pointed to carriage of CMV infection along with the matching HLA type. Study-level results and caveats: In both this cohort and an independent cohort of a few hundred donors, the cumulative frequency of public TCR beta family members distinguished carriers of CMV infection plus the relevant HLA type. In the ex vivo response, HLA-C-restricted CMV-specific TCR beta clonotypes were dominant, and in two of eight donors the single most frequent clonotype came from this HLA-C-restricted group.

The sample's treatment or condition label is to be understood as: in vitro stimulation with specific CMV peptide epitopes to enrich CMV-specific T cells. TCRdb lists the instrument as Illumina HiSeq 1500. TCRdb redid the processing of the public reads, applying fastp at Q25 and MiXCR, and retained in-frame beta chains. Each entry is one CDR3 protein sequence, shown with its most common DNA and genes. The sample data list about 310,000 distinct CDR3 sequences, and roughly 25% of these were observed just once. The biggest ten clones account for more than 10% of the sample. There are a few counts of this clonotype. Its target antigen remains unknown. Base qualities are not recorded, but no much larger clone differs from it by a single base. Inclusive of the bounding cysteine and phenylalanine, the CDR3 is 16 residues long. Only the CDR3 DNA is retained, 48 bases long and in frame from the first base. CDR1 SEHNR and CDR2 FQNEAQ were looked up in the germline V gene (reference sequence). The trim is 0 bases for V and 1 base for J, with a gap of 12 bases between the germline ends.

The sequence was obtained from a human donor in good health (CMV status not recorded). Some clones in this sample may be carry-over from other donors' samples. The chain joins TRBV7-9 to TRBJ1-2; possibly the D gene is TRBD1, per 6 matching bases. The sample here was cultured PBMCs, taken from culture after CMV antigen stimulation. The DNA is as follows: TGTGCCAGCAGCTTAGCGGGGGCGAGCGTTAACTATGGCTACACCTTC. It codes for CASSLAGASVNYGYTF.